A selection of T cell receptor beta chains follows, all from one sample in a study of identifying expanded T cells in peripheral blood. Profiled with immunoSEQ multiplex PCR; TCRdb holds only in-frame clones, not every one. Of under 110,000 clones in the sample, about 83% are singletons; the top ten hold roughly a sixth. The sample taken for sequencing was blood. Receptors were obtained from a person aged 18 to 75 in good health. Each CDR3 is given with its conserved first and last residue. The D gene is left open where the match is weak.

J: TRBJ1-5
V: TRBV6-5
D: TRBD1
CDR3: CASTSGTGGDQPQHF

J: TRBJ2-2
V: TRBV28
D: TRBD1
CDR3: CASRETGAGELFF

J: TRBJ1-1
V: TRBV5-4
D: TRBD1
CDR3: CASSSRTGGYMAAEAFF

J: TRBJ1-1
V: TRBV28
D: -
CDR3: CASSSPGSPNTEAFF

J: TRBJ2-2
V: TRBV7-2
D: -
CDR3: CASSPNRAGELFF

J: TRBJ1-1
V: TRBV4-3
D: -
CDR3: CASSQVSQGGTEAFF

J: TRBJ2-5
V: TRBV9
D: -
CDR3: CASSTGIQETQYF

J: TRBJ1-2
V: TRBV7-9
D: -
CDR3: CASSLGAANLYGYTF

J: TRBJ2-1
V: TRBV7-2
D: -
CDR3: CASGAKGSNYNEQFF

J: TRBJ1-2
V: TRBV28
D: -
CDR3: CASSLFGGGGYTF

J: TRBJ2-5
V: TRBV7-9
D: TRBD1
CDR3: CASSLQGPKETQYF